This record looks at one TCR beta chain sequence and its context. Time point: pre-treatment sample, taken before nivolumab and TIL therapy. Most excised metastases sampled were pleural nodules or supraclavicular lymph nodes. Patients then received nivolumab; progressors got lymphodepletion, TIL and IL-2. These data originate in a study of TIL therapy for anti-PD-1-resistant metastatic lung cancer. Across the study: Median patient age was almost 55, ranging about 38-75 years.

This was the immunoSEQ v3 assay. TCRdb's table, derived via immunoSEQ multiplex PCR, lists solely in-frame clones and lacks some. The profile covers about 50,000 clones, with approximately 70% appearing a single time and more than 5% taken by the ten largest. The CDR3 has 17 residues. The V and J ends lost 1 base and 4 bases respectively, with 17 bases between them. Per the germline V gene, CDR1 is SQVTM and CDR2 is ANQGSEA. The sequence was obtained from a person aged 25-85 years with non-small cell lung cancer. This sequence joins TRBV29-1 and TRBJ2-6, with D tentatively TRBD1 or TRBD2 (6 bases each). This material consisted of tumor tissue, taken at baseline. This CDR3 is CSVEVAGGGLGANVLTF. CDR3 coding DNA: TGCAGCGTTGAAGTGGCCGGAGGGGGGTTAGGGGCCAACGTCCTGACTTTC.